This T cell receptor beta chain was identified in a study of blood T cell repertoires in COVID-19. About the research overall: Specimens from acute and convalescent COVID-19 originated in the United States, Italy and Spain.

Germline CDR1 and CDR2: LGHNT and FRNRAP. There are 16 residues in the CDR3. Trimming removed 4 bases at V and 4 bases at J, with 18 bases between. This table comes from immunoSEQ multiplex PCR, and its TCRdb copy is limited to in-frame clones, with some not included. The sample records 93,000 or so clones, approximately 90% being singletons. In its sample, this clone was seen once. The genes are TRBV12-5 and TRBJ2-3; possibly TRBD2 for D (6 bases). This clonotype was obtained from a middle-aged man in a cohort sampled during active COVID-19. Source material: peripheral blood. The CDR3, as DNA: TGTGCTAGTGGTTACTACGCGGGGCCGGGGGCAGATACGCAGTATTTT. It translates to CASGYYAGPGADTQYF.